The present T cell receptor beta chain was sequenced within a study of blood T cell repertoires in COVID-19. The overall study: Samples representing acute and convalescent COVID-19 were sourced from the United States, Italy and Spain. PBMCs, B-cell-depleted T cells, or T cells were the source of the cDNA or gDNA that made up the material.

Only one count was recorded for this clone. Germline V gene sequence: CDR1 SGHDN, CDR2 FVKESK. This CDR3 region has 15 residues. With 1 base removed from V and 7 bases from J, the gap between germline ends came to 17 bases. How the authors handled the data: Estimated nucleated cell counts came from reference gene primer amplification. The table came from immunoSEQ multiplex PCR; TCRdb's copy has only in-frame clones and leaves some out. That table furnishes V, J and clone size, whereas the DNA furnished D and trimming. The profile shows 200,000 or so clones, 84% of them singletons. The V call is TRBV14, the J call TRBJ2-7, with D perhaps matching TRBD1 (6 bases). The source of this sequence is an older woman with active or convalescent COVID-19. Sequencing was carried out using peripheral blood. The CDR3 nucleotides read TGTGCCAGCAGCCAAGGGACAGCAGGGTTTCGGGAGCAGTACTTC. Its protein product is CASSQGTAGFREQYF. The full variable domain, completed using reference TRBV14 and TRBJ2-7, is EAGVTQFPSHSVIEKGQTVTLRCDPISGHDNLYWYRRVMGKEIKFLLHFVKESKQDESGMPNNRFLAERTGGTYSTLKVQPAELEDSGVYFCASSQGTAGFREQYFGPGTRLTVT.